Presented here are 20 T cell receptor beta chains from one specimen sequenced in a study of neurological immune-mediated disorders (dated by TCRdb to 2018 to 2020). Libraries came from 5' RACE. The instrument given in TCRdb is Illumina HiSeq 2500. The public sequencing data were trimmed at Q25 with fastp and processed into clonotypes with MiXCR by TCRdb, which kept only in-frame beta chains. Identical CDR3 proteins give one entry, which carries the most common genes and DNA. The sample records tens of thousands of distinct CDR3 sequences, approximately 5.4% of which are singletons. The top ten clones comprise 2% to 2.5% of the sample. Sequenced: CD4+ T cells from blood. These receptors were taken from a woman in her 50s in good health.

This clonotype was observed many times. This chain's CDR3 is CASKPTSGTGSYEQYF. DNA for the CDR3: TGTGCCAGCAAACCCACCTCCGGGACAGGCTCCTACGAGCAGTACTTC. The V call is TRBV6-2 or TRBV6-3, the J call TRBJ2-7; TRBD1 matches at 8 bases. The germline gives CDR1 MNHEY, CDR2 SVGEGT. CDR3 length: 16 amino acids. V was clipped by 7 bases and J by 0 bases; unmatched bases: 11.

This clonotype was recorded at least ten times. This chain's CDR3 is CASSSSRGGTGELFF. CDR3 DNA sequence: TGTGCCAGCAGTTCCTCCCGGGGTGGGACCGGGGAGCTGTTTTTT. J is TRBJ2-2 and V is TRBV28, with D possibly matching TRBD2 (5 bases). V lost 4 bases and J 5 bases, leaving 14 bases between the germline ends. The CDR3 extends over 15 amino acids. CDR1 is MDHEN, CDR2 SYDVKM, per germline.

A remark on this clonotype: One end of the junction fails to match germline, which may point to a read error. CDR3 loop: CGSSSLGGMAYNEQFF. In DNA form, the CDR3 reads TGCGGCAGCAGCTCCCTCGGGGGGATGGCCTACAATGAGCAGTTCTTC. The rearrangement uses TRBV5-1 and TRBJ2-1, with 7 bases matching TRBD2. The CDR3 sequence is 16 residues long. The germline CDR1 and CDR2 sequences are SGHRS and YFSETQ.

This clonotype was counted many times. The gene calls are TRBV5-5 and TRBJ1-2; D gene ambiguous. The CDR3 runs to 13 residues. Germline V lookup: CDR1 SGHKS, CDR2 YYEKEE (reference sequence). The ends were cut back, 0 bases at V and 5 bases at J, with 8 bases in the middle. The CDR3 loop reads CASSLDGQYGYTF. The CDR3 DNA sequence: TGTGCCAGCAGCTTGGACGGTCAATATGGCTACACCTTC.

This clonotype showed up many times. The chain uses TRBV20-1 and TRBJ2-1; no firm D call. The germline V and J ends were trimmed by 0 bases and 7 bases, with 1 base remaining between them. The CDR3 contains 10 residues. CDR1 and CDR2 (germline): DFQATT, SNEGSKA (reference sequence). The CDR3: CSARENEQFF. CDR3 bases: TGCAGTGCTAGAGAAAATGAGCAGTTCTTC.

Many counts were recorded for this clonotype. The chain has TRBV4-3 and TRBJ2-7, with D possibly matching TRBD1 (5 bases). Germline CDR1 and CDR2: LGHNA and YSLEER. Trimming took off 1 base at V and 1 base at J, with 8 bases between the two ends. This CDR3 has 14 amino acids. This chain's CDR3 is CASSQGGTSYEQYF. The DNA of the CDR3 is TGCGCCAGCAGCCAAGGGGGCACATCCTACGAGCAGTACTTC.

This clonotype was found many times. The chain combines TRBV29-1 with TRBJ1-1; D gene unclear. CDR3 length: 12 residues. Trimming removed 2 bases from V and 1 base from J, with 5 bases in between. Germline-derived CDR1 and CDR2 are SQVTM and ANQGSEA. The CDR3 coding sequence is TGCAGCGTTGAATCGAGGAACACTGAAGCTTTCTTT. This gives the protein CSVESRNTEAFF. Filled out from reference TRBV29-1 and TRBJ1-1, the complete variable domain reads SAVISQKPSRDICQRGTSLTIQCQVDSQVTMMFWYRQQPGQSLTLIATANQGSEATYESGFVIDKFPISRPNLTFSTLTVSNMSPEDSSIYLCSVESRNTEAFFGQGTRLTVV.

This clonotype was observed at least ten times. This CDR3 reads CASSPHGGSYGYTF. CDR3 DNA sequence: TGTGCCAGCAGTCCTCATGGGGGATCCTATGGCTACACCTTC. The chain links TRBV6-2 or TRBV6-3 to TRBJ1-2, with D possibly being TRBD1 (5 bases). The V gene's germline CDR1 is MNHEY and CDR2 SVGEGT. Between the trimmed V and J ends, which lost 5 bases and 4 bases, there was a span of 14 bases. CDR3 length: 14 residues.

Ten or more counts support this clonotype. The chain employs TRBV29-1 and TRBJ2-1; 11 nucleotides align to TRBD2. The length of the CDR3 is 16 residues. Germline-derived CDR1 and CDR2 are SQVTM and ANQGSEA. J gave up 7 bases and V 2 bases, and 10 bases lay outside the gene matches. The CDR3 reads CSVELFLAGGTNEQFF. The CDR3 coding sequence is TGCAGCGTTGAACTCTTCCTAGCGGGAGGAACTAATGAGCAGTTCTTC.

This clonotype has ten or more counts. The gene calls are TRBV10-3 and TRBJ2-2; 7 nucleotides align to TRBD1. Per germline, CDR1 ENHRY and CDR2 SYGVKD. The CDR3 length is 14 residues. Trimming took 11 bases from V and 5 from J; bases not matched to a gene: 11. CDR3 sequence: CASRGGARTGELFF. The CDR3, as DNA: TGTGCCTCCCGAGGGGGCGCGAGGACCGGGGAGCTGTTTTTT.

In this sample, this clonotype turned up many times. This chain links TRBV12-5 with TRBJ2-1; D is unresolved. In germline, CDR1 is LGHNT, CDR2 FRNRAP. This CDR3 spans 16 amino acids. With 6 bases removed from V and 1 base from J, the gap between germline ends came to 16 bases. The CDR3 coding sequence is TGTGCTAGTGGGTTCCGATTTGGATCTTCCTACAATGAGCAGTTCTTC. Translation: CASGFRFGSSYNEQFF.

This clonotype showed up many times. This rearrangement joins TRBV12-3 or TRBV12-4 to TRBJ2-1; the match to TRBD2 covers 14 bases. V shed 5 bases, J shed 4 bases, and the junction held 13 bases outside the gene matches. The CDR3 runs 19 residues. This CDR3 reads CASSTGLAGAQRDYNEQFF. The DNA of the CDR3 is TGTGCCAGCAGTACGGGACTAGCGGGAGCGCAGCGGGATTACAATGAGCAGTTCTTC.

V is TRBV30 and J is TRBJ2-7, with D maybe TRBD1 (5 bases). CDR3 size: 11 residues. The V gene lost 6 bases and the J gene lost 2 bases, with 8 bases spanning the gap. Germline V gives CDR1 GTSNPN, CDR2 SVGIG (reference sequence). CDR3 sequence reads: CACRTPYEQYF. The CDR3 DNA follows: TGTGCCTGTAGGACACCCTACGAGCAGTACTTC.

V gene TRBV2 combines with J gene TRBJ2-1; tentative D call: TRBD1 (5 bases). The CDR3 consists of 12 residues. Trimming removed 3 bases at V and 11 bases at J, with 11 bases between. Germline CDR1 and CDR2: SNHLY and FYNNEI. This CDR3 is CASSELDSKQFF. CDR3 DNA: TGTGCCAGCAGTGAGCTTGACAGTAAGCAGTTCTTC.

Ten or more counts support this clonotype. The chain couples TRBV10-2 to TRBJ1-5; no reliable D call. Germline CDR1 is WSHSY and CDR2 is SAAADI. V lost 8 bases, J lost 4 bases, and 12 bases lay in between. This CDR3 is built from 13 residues. The chain's CDR3 is CASGVALNQPQHF. In nucleotides, the CDR3 is TGCGCCAGCGGGGTAGCCTTGAATCAGCCCCAGCATTTT.

This clonotype was detected ten times or more. This chain joins TRBV28 and TRBJ2-1, with TRBD2 matching over 10 bases. The CDR3 totals 12 residues. The germline V gene encodes CDR1 MDHEN and CDR2 SYDVKM. After removal of 7 bases from V and 15 bases from J, the junction contained 9 bases not matched to a gene. The CDR3 DNA is TGTGCCAGCATTACTAGCGGGAAGGCGGCGTTCTTC. This translates into CASITSGKAAFF.

This clonotype was found many times. The chain uses TRBV19 and TRBJ1-5; D unresolved. The germline V gene has CDR1 LNHDA and CDR2 SQIVND (reference sequence). The CDR3 covers 15 residues. Trimming shortened V by 8 bases and J by 3 bases, and 17 bases separated the two germline ends. In nucleotides, the CDR3 is TGTGCCAGTCACCTCGCCGGGATCAACAATCAGCCCCAGCATTTT. Residues: CASHLAGINNQPQHF.

In its sample, this clonotype was seen many times. V is TRBV20-1 and J is TRBJ1-4, with D maybe TRBD1 (6 bases). Germline-derived CDR1 and CDR2 are DFQATT and SNEGSKA (reference sequence). The CDR3 consists of 16 residues. V was clipped by 0 bases and J by 7 bases, with 18 bases between them. The CDR3 region is CSARDLGAGVVEKLFF. The CDR3 DNA reads as TGCAGTGCTAGAGATCTTGGGGCAGGGGTAGTTGAAAAACTGTTTTTT.

In its sample, this clonotype was seen many times. The V gene is TRBV29-1, the J gene TRBJ2-3; 12 positions agree with TRBD2. Germline lookup yields CDR1 SQVTM and CDR2 ANQGSEA. The CDR3 has 14 residues. J gave up 8 bases and V 1 base, and 4 bases lay outside the gene matches. The CDR3 protein is CSVEASGGAGTQYF. CDR3 in DNA: TGCAGCGTTGAAGCTAGCGGGGGGGCGGGTACGCAGTATTTT.

This clonotype rates as medium-sized (0.01 to 0.1%). V and J are TRBV20-1 and TRBJ2-7; 8 bases line up with TRBD2. This CDR3 comprises 13 residues. Germline lookup yields CDR1 DFQATT and CDR2 SNEGSKA (reference sequence). The V gene end was trimmed by 5 bases and the J gene end by 2 bases; junction bases not matched to a gene: 5. The CDR3 here is CSAVAGLTYEQYF. The CDR3 region has the DNA TGCAGTGCTGTAGCGGGACTCACCTACGAGCAGTACTTC.